One and the same sample provided the 9 T cell receptor beta chains below, sequenced in a study of T cell changes during pregnancy in multiple sclerosis. Produced via immunoSEQ multiplex PCR; TCRdb's table is partial and in-frame only. The sample yields tens of thousands of clones, 70% to 90% seen once. The sample here was CD4+ T cells from peripheral blood mononuclear cells, taken in the first trimester of pregnancy. These receptor sequences come from a female donor in good health, enrolled as a control in a pregnancy study.

The chain has TRBV7-9 and TRBJ2-7, with TRBD1 identical over 7 bases. CDR1 and CDR2 from the germline V gene are SEHNR and FQNEAQ (reference sequence). V lost 1 base to trimming and J lost 2 bases; unmatched junction nucleotides: 2. The CDR3 runs to 14 residues. DNA of the CDR3: TGTGCCAGCAGCTTAGGGGACAGCCCCTACGAGCAGTACTTC. Its protein product is CASSLGDSPYEQYF.

The V and J genes are TRBV7-2 and TRBJ2-7, with TRBD1 matching over 8 bases. The CDR3 length is 14 residues. CDR1 SGHTA and CDR2 FQGNSA come from the germline V gene. J gave up 3 bases and V 5 bases, and 6 bases lay outside the gene matches. CDR3 DNA: TGTGCCAGCAGCGGGACAGGAGGAGTCTACGAGCAGTACTTC. Protein product: CASSGTGGVYEQYF.

J is TRBJ1-1 and V is TRBV9, with unresolved D. V dropped 0 bases and J dropped 5 bases, with 14 bases sitting between them. CDR3 length: 15 amino acids. The germline CDR1 and CDR2 sequences are SGDLS and YYNGEE. CDR3 DNA sequence: TGTGCCAGCAGCGTAGATGGCGGGGTAGGAACTGAAGCTTTCTTT. Translating gives CASSVDGGVGTEAFF.

This chain connects TRBV4-1 to TRBJ1-1; a possible D gene is TRBD1 (5 bases). This CDR3 contains 17 residues. Germline V gene lookup returns CDR1 MGHRA and CDR2 YSYEKL. V dropped 3 bases and J dropped 4 bases, with 21 bases sitting between them. The CDR3 loop is CASSHPTLGGVGTEAFF. Here the CDR3 DNA reads TGCGCCAGCAGCCACCCGACTCTCGGAGGGGTTGGCACTGAAGCTTTCTTT.

The CDR3 coding sequence is TGTGCCAGCAGCCAAGAGCAGGGGTCCTACAATGAGCAGTTCTTC. Its translation: CASSQEQGSYNEQFF. This chain connects TRBV4-2 to TRBJ2-1, with D maybe TRBD1 (6 bases). The CDR3 runs 15 residues. V dropped 0 bases and J dropped 1 base, with 7 bases sitting between them. Germline loops: CDR1 LGHNA, CDR2 YNFKEQ.

The CDR3 sequence is CASSGYSGGKGYTF. The CDR3 DNA reads as TGTGCCAGCAGTGGCTATTCAGGGGGGAAAGGCTACACCTTC. V is TRBV25-1 and J is TRBJ1-2; 7 nucleotides line up with TRBD1. This CDR3 has 14 residues. Per germline, CDR1 MGHDK and CDR2 SYGVNS. J lost 8 bases, V lost 4 bases, and 10 bases had no gene match.

This sequence joins TRBV9 and TRBJ2-3; TRBD1 might be the D (5 bases). From germline, CDR1 is SGDLS and CDR2 YYNGEE. CDR3 length equals 14 residues. Trimming removed 7 bases at V and 3 bases at J, with 15 bases between. The CDR3 DNA reads as TGTGCCAGCGGCCCCGGGCAGGGAACAGATACGCAGTATTTT. Translating gives CASGPGQGTDTQYF. Together with reference TRBV9 and TRBJ2-3, the CDR3 gives the full variable domain: DSGVTQTPKHLITATGQRVTLRCSPRSGDLSVYWYQQSLDQGLQFLIQYYNGEERAKGNILERFSAQQFPDLHSELNLSSLELGDSALYFCASGPGQGTDTQYFGPGTRLTVL.

V usage is TRBV19 and J usage is TRBJ2-3; 8 bases match TRBD2. V dropped 2 bases and J dropped 0; count of bases not matched to a gene: 13. CDR1 and CDR2 from the germline V gene are LNHDA and SQIVND (reference sequence). The CDR3 length is 19 residues. The CDR3 here is CASSIRGLAGGPSTDTQYF. In nucleotides, the CDR3 is TGTGCCAGTAGTATAAGGGGATTGGCGGGGGGTCCTAGCACAGATACGCAGTATTTT.

The chain employs TRBV7-9 and TRBJ1-2, with TRBD1 matching over 7 bases. V was pared by 4 bases and J by 5 bases, with 4 bases of the junction left unmatched. Looked up from germline, CDR1 is SEHNR and CDR2 is FQNEAQ (reference sequence). The CDR3 is made up of 13 amino acids. The CDR3 here is CASSSDRVYGYTF. DNA of the CDR3: TGTGCCAGCAGCTCCGACAGGGTATATGGCTACACCTTC.